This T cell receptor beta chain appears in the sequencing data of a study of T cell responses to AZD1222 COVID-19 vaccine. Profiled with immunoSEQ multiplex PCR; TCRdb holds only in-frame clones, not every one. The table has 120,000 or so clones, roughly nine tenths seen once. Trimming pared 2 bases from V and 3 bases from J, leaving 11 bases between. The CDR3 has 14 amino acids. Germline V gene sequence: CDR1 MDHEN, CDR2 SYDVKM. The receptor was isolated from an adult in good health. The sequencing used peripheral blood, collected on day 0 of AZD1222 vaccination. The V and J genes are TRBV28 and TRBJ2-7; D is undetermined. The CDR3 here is CASSLGVVYYEQYF. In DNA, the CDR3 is TGTGCCAGCAGTTTAGGGGTAGTTTACTACGAGCAGTACTTC. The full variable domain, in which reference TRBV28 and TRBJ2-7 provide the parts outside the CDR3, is DVKVTQSSRYLVKRTGEKVFLECVQDMDHENMFWYRQDPGLGLRLIYFSYDVKMKEKGDIPEGYSVSREKKERFSLILESASTNQTSMYLCASSLGVVYYEQYFGPGTRLTVT.